Following are 23 T cell receptor beta chains from one sample sequenced in a study of read filtering for tumor transcriptome and immune sequencing. Molecular barcoded adaptors covering alpha/delta and beta/gamma chains were used on roughly 370 ng RNA. In TCRdb, the reads were re-called with MiXCR into one record per CDR3 protein. The sample has 50,000 to 65,000 distinct CDR3 sequences, roughly 18% seen once; the top ten hold approximately 10%. The sequenced sample consisted of a population of CD138-negative cells sorted from bone marrow. The receptors stem from a donor at least 40 years old with multiple myeloma.

This sequence joins TRBV20-1 and TRBJ2-1, with 13 positions matching TRBD2. V shed 0 bases and J 4 bases; nucleotides not matched to a gene: 9. This CDR3 spans 18 amino acids. Per germline, CDR1 DFQATT and CDR2 SNEGSKA (reference sequence). Here the CDR3 DNA reads TGCAGTGCTAGAGATCAGAGAACTAGCGGGAGGGGGTACAATGAGCAGTTCTTC. It yields the protein CSARDQRTSGRGYNEQFF.

Details on this clonotype: A much larger clone sits a single nucleotide away, making a read error possible. The chain is built from TRBV29-1 and TRBJ1-3, with D possibly being TRBD1 (5 bases). The CDR3 has 14 amino acids. The germline V gene has CDR1 SQVTM and CDR2 ANQGSEA. Written as DNA, the CDR3 is TGCGGCGTCCGGACGGGGCCCTCTGGAAACACCATATATTTT. Translated: CGVRTGPSGNTIYF.

This clonotype was picked up many times. V usage is TRBV28 and J usage is TRBJ2-7; D ambiguous. The CDR3 has 14 residues. V was cut by 6 bases and J by 6 bases, with 18 bases left in between. The germline CDR1 and CDR2 sequences are MDHEN and SYDVKM. CDR3 sequence (DNA): TGTGCCAGCAGCCCACCCGACGTTCCCCCCGAGCAGTACTTC. It yields the protein CASSPPDVPPEQYF.

This clonotype was observed many times. The chain couples TRBV5-1 to TRBJ1-5, with D unresolved. V lost 4 bases, J lost 6 bases, and 11 bases lay in between. Germline V lookup: CDR1 SGHRS, CDR2 YFSETQ. The CDR3 length is 13 residues. The CDR3: CASSLHGGQPQHF. CDR3 nucleotides: TGCGCCAGCAGCCTACACGGCGGTCAGCCCCAGCATTTT.

The sample holds many counts of this clonotype. The chain has TRBV27 and TRBJ2-3; 10 bases are shared with TRBD1. This CDR3 spans 19 amino acids. The V gene end was trimmed by 4 bases and the J gene end by 4 bases; junction bases not matched to a gene: 17. The germline V gene has CDR1 MNHEY and CDR2 SMNVEV (reference sequence). The CDR3 bases are TGTGCCAGCAGTTCCCCTGGGAGAGTCGGGACAGGGGTGGCAGATACGCAGTATTTT. Its protein product is CASSSPGRVGTGVADTQYF.

With respect to this clonotype: A read error may explain this, as a much larger clone is one base away. This chain uses TRBV7-9 with TRBJ1-5; 12 bases agree with TRBD1. With V trimmed by 3 bases and J by 7 bases, 4 bases remained unmatched. CDR1 and CDR2 (germline): SEHNR, FQNEAQ (reference sequence). This CDR3 has 15 amino acids. The CDR3 nucleotides are TGTGCCAGCAGCTTTGGGACAGGGGGCCGACAGCCCCAGCATTTT. Its translation is CASSFGTGGRQPQHF.

This clonotype was counted at least ten times. This chain links TRBV29-1 with TRBJ2-1, with D hard to call. CDR3 length: 13 residues. Germline CDR1 reads SQVTM; CDR2 reads ANQGSEA. V lost 2 bases and J 0 bases, leaving 5 bases between the germline ends. CDR3 amino acids: CSVEQSSYNEQFF. The DNA for the CDR3 is TGCAGCGTTGAACAGTCCTCCTACAATGAGCAGTTCTTC.

This clonotype showed up many times. The rearrangement links TRBV19 to TRBJ2-3; the D is unclear. V lost 4 bases to trimming and J lost 0 bases, with 11 bases between them. Looked up from germline, CDR1 is LNHDA and CDR2 is SQIVND (reference sequence). The CDR3 totals 15 residues. The CDR3 reads CASSTSGGSTDTQYF. CDR3 nucleotide sequence: TGTGCCAGTAGTACGTCAGGCGGAAGCACAGATACGCAGTATTTT.

This clonotype has ten or more counts. The J gene is TRBJ1-1, the V gene TRBV4-1; D is unclear. CDR1 is MGHRA, CDR2 YSYEKL, per germline. V was trimmed by 0 bases and J by 0 bases, leaving 11 bases between them. This CDR3 region has 16 residues. CDR3 coding DNA: TGCGCCAGCAGCCAAGAGAATGGGCAGTTGAACACTGAAGCTTTCTTT. It is translated as CASSQENGQLNTEAFF.

Concerning this clonotype itself: A clone one base away is much larger, so this may be a read error. In this CDR3 the conserved last residue, phenylalanine or tryptophan, is missing, so a read error is likely. The J gene is TRBJ1-1, the V gene TRBV19; D ambiguous. This CDR3 is built from 12 residues. In germline, CDR1 is LNHDA, CDR2 SQIVND (reference sequence). V gave up 3 bases and J gave up 10 bases, with 12 bases separating them. The CDR3 protein is CASSILGKGAFS. CDR3 DNA: TGTGCCAGTAGTATTCTCGGAAAGGGAGCTTTCTCT.

About this clonotype itself: Germline and junction disagree at one end, which may indicate a read error. The V call is TRBV19, the J call TRBJ1-5; D unclear. CDR1 is LNHDA, CDR2 SQIVND, per germline (reference sequence). The CDR3 length is 13 residues. This chain's CDR3 is CASSISGSQPRHF. CDR3 DNA sequence: TGTGCCAGTAGTATTTCGGGCAGTCAGCCCCGGCATTTT.

This clonotype was seen repeatedly, ten times or more. The V call is TRBV28, the J call TRBJ2-5; 10 bases line up with TRBD1. The V gene end was trimmed by 8 bases and the J gene end by 6 bases; junction bases not matched to a gene: 12. The CDR3 is 15 amino acids. In germline, CDR1 is MDHEN, CDR2 SYDVKM. CDR3 sequence reads: CASGRPGQGLKTQYF. CDR3 coding DNA: TGTGCCAGCGGACGACCGGGACAGGGGTTGAAGACCCAGTACTTC.

There are many counts of this clonotype. The chain links TRBV20-1 to TRBJ2-3, with TRBD2 matching over 11 bases. Germline CDR1 and CDR2: DFQATT and SNEGSKA (reference sequence). The junction had 11 bases not matched to a gene; V was cut back by 6 bases and J by 6 bases. The CDR3 is 15 residues long. The CDR3 reads CSAAKTSGAQDTQYF. As DNA, the CDR3 is TGCAGTGCAGCAAAGACTAGCGGGGCTCAGGATACGCAGTATTTT.

The table lists this clonotype with many counts. The chain has TRBV29-1 and TRBJ2-1; D ambiguous. The germline gives CDR1 SQVTM, CDR2 ANQGSEA. Trimming removed 7 bases from V and 0 bases from J, with 16 bases in between. This CDR3 comprises 15 residues. CDR3 sequence reads: CSATAYASSYNEQFF. CDR3 DNA: TGCAGCGCCACGGCCTATGCGAGCTCCTACAATGAGCAGTTCTTC.

This rearrangement joins TRBV5-1 to TRBJ2-1; 8 bases match TRBD2. Germline CDR1 SGHRS, CDR2 YFSETQ. V shed 2 bases and J 2 bases; nucleotides not matched to a gene: 6. The CDR3 has 16 residues. CDR3 region: CASSFGTGGTYNEQFF. CDR3 nucleotides: TGCGCCAGCAGCTTTGGGACGGGAGGGACCTACAATGAGCAGTTCTTC.

In this sample, this clonotype turned up many times. This may stem from a read error, because a much larger clone lies one nucleotide away. This CDR3 is CAISEKRVGYNEQLF. CDR3 nucleotide sequence: TGTGCCATCAGTGAGAAGCGGGTCGGCTACAATGAGCAGCTCTTC. The V and J genes are TRBV10-3 and TRBJ2-1, with D possibly TRBD2 on 6 matching bases. The CDR3 length is 15 residues. The germline CDR1 and CDR2 sequences are ENHRY and SYGVKD.

This clonotype showed up many times. J is TRBJ2-5 and V is TRBV5-1; 8 bases align to TRBD2. Losses at the gene ends were 2 bases for V and 1 base for J; bases not matched to a gene: 4. The germline CDR1 and CDR2 sequences are SGHRS and YFSETQ. This CDR3 region has 15 residues. DNA for the CDR3: TGCGCCAGCAGCTTCGGGACTAGGGGCCAAGAGACCCAGTACTTC. This translates into CASSFGTRGQETQYF.

The sample holds many counts of this clonotype. At one end the junction does not follow the germline gene, possibly because of a read error. V usage is TRBV6-2 or TRBV6-3 and J usage is TRBJ2-1; D might be TRBD2 (6 bases). Germline CDR1 MNHEY, CDR2 SVGEGT. This CDR3 comprises 16 residues. CDR3 in amino acids: CASLGRDGTSYNEQFF. The CDR3 DNA follows: TGTGCCAGCTTAGGCAGAGATGGGACTTCCTATAATGAGCAGTTCTTC.

This clonotype occurred many times. The chain is built from TRBV19 and TRBJ1-5; unclear D gene. Trimming took 5 bases from V and 0 from J, leaving 11 bases between them. This CDR3 has 15 residues. The germline V gene has CDR1 LNHDA and CDR2 SQIVND (reference sequence). The CDR3, as DNA: TGTGCCAGTAGTCCTTACCGGGATAGCAATCAGCCCCAGCATTTT. Amino acids: CASSPYRDSNQPQHF. Combining the CDR3 with reference TRBV19 and TRBJ1-5 gives the whole variable domain DGGITQSPKYLFRKEGQNVTLSCEQNLNHDAMYWYRQDPGQGLRLIYYSQIVNDFQKGDIAEGYSVSREKKESFPLTVTSAQKNPTAFYLCASSPYRDSNQPQHFGDGTRLSIL.

This clonotype was detected ten times or more. The V call is TRBV5-1, the J call TRBJ2-2; the match to TRBD1 covers 8 bases. After removal of 3 bases from V and 3 bases from J, the junction contained 1 base not matched to a gene. This CDR3 is built from 14 residues. Germline V gives CDR1 SGHRS, CDR2 YFSETQ. In nucleotides, the CDR3 is TGCGCCAGCAGCTGGGGACAGGACACCGGGGAGCTGTTTTTT. Translated: CASSWGQDTGELFF.

This clonotype was recorded many times. The J gene is TRBJ1-1, the V gene TRBV7-2; D is unresolved. The CDR3 runs to 13 residues. Per germline, CDR1 SGHTA and CDR2 FQGNSA. The V end lost 5 bases, the J end lost 3 bases, and 10 bases lay between the germline ends. In DNA, the CDR3 is TGTGCCAGCAGCCCCGGACGGTACACTGAAGCTTTCTTT. Amino acid sequence: CASSPGRYTEAFF.

To note about this clonotype: A read error may be the cause here, since a much bigger clone is one base away. The chain's CDR3 is CASSPSDFTDTRYF. CDR3 nucleotides: TGTGCCAGCAGCCCCTCGGACTTCACAGATACGCGGTATTTT. The V gene is TRBV9, the J gene TRBJ2-3, with a weak D call TRBD2 (5 bases). CDR1 SGDLS and CDR2 YYNGEE come from the germline V gene. The CDR3 length is 14 residues.

This clonotype was observed at least ten times. The chain couples TRBV19 to TRBJ1-6, with D perhaps TRBD1 (5 bases). V was shortened by 3 bases and J by 10 bases, with 19 bases between the two germline ends. The CDR3 sequence is 16 residues long. Germline CDR1 and CDR2: LNHDA and SQIVND (reference sequence). The DNA of the CDR3 is TGTGCCAGTAGTATCCGGCAGGGCTCGGCGGTATCACCCCTCCACTTT. Encoded protein: CASSIRQGSAVSPLHF. The full variable domain, in which reference TRBV19 and TRBJ1-6 provide the parts outside the CDR3, is DGGITQSPKYLFRKEGQNVTLSCEQNLNHDAMYWYRQDPGQGLRLIYYSQIVNDFQKGDIAEGYSVSREKKESFPLTVTSAQKNPTAFYLCASSIRQGSAVSPLHFGNGTRLTVT.